The 26 T cell receptor beta chains presented below share a single source sample, sequenced in a study of persistence of HIV-infected CD4 T cells. Sequencing used immunoSEQ version 4 in survey mode. Using immunoSEQ multiplex PCR, the repertoire was profiled, and TCRdb retains in-frame clones only, with some absent. The sample consists of roughly 45,000 clones, 70% to 90% of them appearing once. The antigens of these receptors remain unknown. Cells were stimulated nonspecifically with anti-CD3/anti-CD28 magnetic beads. Sorting of responding CD4+ T cells relied on upregulated CD40 ligand together with CD69. Specimen: CD4+ T cells sorted from PBMCs after approximately 20-hour stimulation, collected from a patient who received antiretroviral therapy. These receptors all stem from an adult man with HIV who was CMV-seropositive.

The V and J genes are TRBV5-1 and TRBJ1-2, with a tentative D call TRBD1 (6 bases). In germline, CDR1 is SGHRS, CDR2 YFSETQ. The CDR3 sequence is 15 residues long. The V end lost 4 bases, the J end lost 2 bases, and 15 bases lay between the germline ends. CDR3 in amino acids: CASSPGAGENYGYTF. CDR3 DNA sequence: TGCGCCAGCAGCCCCGGGGCAGGGGAGAACTATGGCTACACCTTC. Full variable domain (rest looked up from reference TRBV5-1 and TRBJ1-2): KAGVTQTPRYLIKTRGQQVTLSCSPISGHRSVSWYQQTPGQGLQFLFEYFSETQRNKGNFPGRFSGRQFSNSRSEMNVSTLELGDSALYLCASSPGAGENYGYTFGSGTRLTVV.

The genes are TRBV9 and TRBJ2-7; D is perhaps TRBD2 (7 bases). The CDR3 is made up of 15 amino acids. Germline V CDR1 and CDR2: SGDLS, YYNGEE. V was pared by 1 base and J by 6 bases, with 17 bases between. For the CDR3, the DNA is TGTGCCAGCAGCGTAACCGCGGGGGCCGTCGGCGAGCAGTACTTC. Its protein product is CASSVTAGAVGEQYF.

This chain uses TRBV4-1 with TRBJ2-3; D gene ambiguous. The CDR3 extends over 14 amino acids. V was pared by 4 bases and J by 2 bases, with 10 bases between. Germline values: CDR1 MGHRA, CDR2 YSYEKL. The CDR3 coding sequence is TGCGCCAGCAGCCCCGTACTCCACACAGATACGCAGTATTTT. Translating gives CASSPVLHTDTQYF.

The chain recombines TRBV11-1 with TRBJ1-1, with 7 bases aligning to TRBD1. Germline V lookup: CDR1 SGHAT, CDR2 FQDESV (reference sequence). The CDR3 loop spans 13 amino acids. V shed 1 base and J 4 bases; nucleotides not matched to a gene: 0. The CDR3 loop reads CASSLGQGTEAFF. The CDR3 DNA is TGTGCCAGCAGCTTAGGACAGGGCACTGAAGCTTTCTTT.

V gene TRBV19 combines with J gene TRBJ1-3; D unclear. The CDR3 has 13 residues. CDR1 is LNHDA, CDR2 SQIVND, per germline (reference sequence). V dropped 10 bases and J dropped 5 bases, with 15 bases sitting between them. This CDR3 is CATTDGLRNTIYF. As DNA, the CDR3 is TGTGCCACCACGGACGGCCTGAGAAACACCATATATTTT.

This clone showed up just once. The CDR3 sequence: CASSERPGVNQPQHF. CDR3 nucleotides: TGTGCCAGCAGTGAACGACCGGGGGTCAATCAGCCCCAGCATTTT. The chain combines TRBV6-1 with TRBJ1-5; the D gene is possibly TRBD1 (5 bases). The CDR3 contains 15 residues. Trimming stripped 2 bases from V and 3 bases from J, with 11 bases between. Per the germline V gene, CDR1 is MNHNS and CDR2 is SASEGT.

This chain uses TRBV5-1 with TRBJ1-2; the match to TRBD1 covers 7 bases. Germline CDR1 SGHRS, CDR2 YFSETQ. Unmatched junction bases numbered 11, after V lost 2 bases and J lost 7 bases. The length of the CDR3 is 15 residues. As DNA, the CDR3 is TGCGCCAGCAGCTTAAATTACAGGGGAGTTGGTGGCTACACCTTC. Its protein is CASSLNYRGVGGYTF.

CDR3 sequence reads: CASNSYGTGDDEQYF. The CDR3 region has the DNA TGTGCCAGCAACTCTTACGGGACAGGGGACGACGAGCAGTACTTC. V is TRBV28 and J is TRBJ2-7, with 10 bases matching TRBD1. V lost 7 bases, J lost 5 bases, and 11 bases stayed unmatched. Germline V gene sequence: CDR1 MDHEN, CDR2 SYDVKM. CDR3 size: 15 residues.

V is TRBV7-8 and J is TRBJ1-2; 9 bases are shared with TRBD1. The V gene's germline CDR1 is SGHVS and CDR2 FQNEAQ. The junction had 4 bases not matched to a gene; V was cut back by 1 base and J by 7 bases. This CDR3 has 14 residues. The CDR3 DNA is TGTGCCAGCAGCTTAGGTGGGACAGGGAGTGGCTACACCTTC. It yields the protein CASSLGGTGSGYTF.

V is TRBV2 and J is TRBJ2-1, with a possible D match to TRBD1 (5 bases). Germline CDR1 and CDR2: SNHLY and FYNNEI. V shed 6 bases and J shed 12 bases, with 12 bases lying between them. CDR3 size: 11 residues. CDR3 sequence (DNA): TGTGCCAGCAGCTCGCAGGGAAGGCAGTTCTTC. Translation: CASSSQGRQFF.

CDR3 protein: CASSEAWTGAYEQYF. The CDR3 nucleotides are TGTGCCAGCAGTGAAGCCTGGACAGGAGCCTACGAGCAGTACTTC. The gene calls are TRBV6-1 and TRBJ2-7; TRBD1 aligns across 7 bases. Trimming cost V 0 bases and J 2 bases; bases outside gene matches: 4. Germline V CDR1 and CDR2: MNHNS, SASEGT. The CDR3 length is 15 residues.

The chain couples TRBV10-2 to TRBJ2-7; the match to TRBD2 covers 7 bases. Looked up from germline, CDR1 is WSHSY and CDR2 is SAAADI. With 7 bases clipped from V and 3 bases from J, the junction kept 6 bases outside the gene matches. This CDR3 is built from 13 residues. The CDR3 region is CASKRGGDYEQYF. The CDR3 bases are TGCGCCAGCAAGAGGGGAGGGGACTACGAGCAGTACTTC.

V usage is TRBV2 and J usage is TRBJ1-6; 11 nucleotides line up with TRBD1. CDR1 and CDR2 (germline): SNHLY, FYNNEI. Trimming took 8 bases from V and 10 from J; bases not matched to a gene: 19. The CDR3 is 18 residues long. The CDR3 region has the DNA TGTGCCAGCCTGGAGAGGACAGGGGGCGCAGAAGGAAGCTCACCCCTCCACTTT. Amino acid sequence: CASLERTGGAEGSSPLHF.

The chain recombines TRBV29-1 with TRBJ2-1; D is uncertain. The germline V gene has CDR1 SQVTM and CDR2 ANQGSEA. The CDR3 loop spans 14 amino acids. With 6 bases removed from V and 0 bases from J, the gap between germline ends came to 12 bases. The CDR3: CSVKIISSYNEQFF. CDR3 nucleotides: TGCAGCGTAAAGATAATAAGCTCCTACAATGAGCAGTTCTTC.

This chain uses TRBV28 with TRBJ2-7; 11 bases map to TRBD1. Germline CDR1 MDHEN, CDR2 SYDVKM. The CDR3 runs 14 residues. J lost 3 bases, V lost 5 bases, and 3 bases had no gene match. DNA for the CDR3: TGTGCCAGCAGTGGACAGGGGGCGCTCTACGAGCAGTACTTC. It encodes CASSGQGALYEQYF. The entire variable domain, with the rest obtained from reference TRBV28 and TRBJ2-7, is as follows: DVKVTQSSRYLVKRTGEKVFLECVQDMDHENMFWYRQDPGLGLRLIYFSYDVKMKEKGDIPEGYSVSREKKERFSLILESASTNQTSMYLCASSGQGALYEQYFGPGTRLTVT.

The chain employs TRBV6-6 and TRBJ2-1; 12 bases are a match to TRBD2. The V and J ends lost 5 bases and 14 bases, in that order; junction bases with no gene match: 4. Germline lookup yields CDR1 MNHNY and CDR2 SVGAGI (reference sequence). There are 12 residues in the CDR3. The CDR3 DNA reads TGTGCCAGCAGTGGGAGACTAGCGGGGGAGTTCTTC. It specifies CASSGRLAGEFF.

The V and J genes are TRBV10-2 and TRBJ1-3; no firm D call. The V gene's germline CDR1 is WSHSY and CDR2 SAAADI. Trimming cost V 6 bases and J 0 bases, with 12 bases left between them. The CDR3 loop spans 15 amino acids. The DNA for the CDR3 is TGCGCCAGCAGGGGCAGGTCGTTCTCTGGAAACACCATATATTTT. The encoded protein is CASRGRSFSGNTIYF.

The gene calls are TRBV6-5 and TRBJ2-7, with 11 bases matching TRBD1. This CDR3 has 15 amino acids. The J segment lost 6 bases and the V segment lost 6 bases, leaving 10 bases of the junction unmatched. Germline values: CDR1 MNHEY, CDR2 SVGAGI. CDR3 protein: CASSRLGTGGREQYF. In DNA, the CDR3 is TGTGCCAGCAGCCGCCTCGGGACAGGGGGACGCGAGCAGTACTTC.

This sequence joins TRBV6-5 and TRBJ1-4, with D hard to call. This CDR3 is 13 amino acids long. Germline V gene data show CDR1 as MNHEY and CDR2 as SVGAGI. V was clipped by 0 bases and J by 7 bases, with 6 bases between them. The CDR3 nucleotides are TGTGCCAGCAGTTACTCGATAAGTGAAAAACTGTTTTTT. As protein: CASSYSISEKLFF.

This clone has a handful of counts. V usage is TRBV19 and J usage is TRBJ1-5; TRBD1 aligns across 9 bases. Germline lookup yields CDR1 LNHDA and CDR2 SQIVND (reference sequence). V lost 6 bases, J lost 3 bases, and 6 bases stayed unmatched. There are 15 residues in the CDR3. The CDR3 protein is CASSDGQGPNQPQHF. In nucleotides, the CDR3 is TGTGCCAGTAGCGACGGACAGGGGCCCAATCAGCCCCAGCATTTT.

This clone was seen a handful of times. The chain joins TRBV6-6 to TRBJ1-3, with D unresolved. Germline loops: CDR1 MNHNY, CDR2 SVGAGI (reference sequence). The CDR3 sequence is 14 residues long. Trimming stripped 0 bases from V and 6 bases from J, with 9 bases between. The CDR3 DNA is TGTGCCAGCAGTTACTCGTTTACAGAAAACACCATATATTTT. Its translation is CASSYSFTENTIYF.

V gene TRBV5-3 combines with J gene TRBJ1-6; D remains unclear. TRBV5-3 is annotated as an ORF whose role is uncertain. Trimming shortened V by 4 bases and J by 6 bases, and 11 bases separated the two germline ends. The CDR3 has 14 amino acids. The CDR3 nucleotides are TGTGCCAGAAGCCCCGGACCCGGTAATTCACCCCTCCACTTT. Its translation is CARSPGPGNSPLHF.

This clone was seen a single time. Here the CDR3 reads CASSDEGREQFF. CDR3 in DNA: TGTGCCAGCAGCGATGAGGGAAGGGAGCAGTTCTTC. This chain joins TRBV9 and TRBJ2-1, with D tentatively TRBD2 (5 bases). The length of the CDR3 is 12 residues. V was pared by 3 bases and J by 10 bases, with 11 bases between. Germline V lookup: CDR1 SGDLS, CDR2 YYNGEE.

This chain connects TRBV19 to TRBJ1-3; a weak D match, TRBD1 (5 bases). Trimming took off 4 bases at V and 0 bases at J, with 7 bases between the two ends. CDR1 is LNHDA and CDR2 is SQIVND in the germline V gene (reference sequence). This CDR3 has 14 residues. CDR3 nucleotides: TGTGCCAGTAGTACAGGGTCCTCTGGAAACACCATATATTTT. Translated: CASSTGSSGNTIYF.

The chain joins TRBV5-1 to TRBJ2-3; D tentatively fits TRBD1 or TRBD2 (6 bases each). Deletions cut 1 base from V and 1 base from J, with 10 bases between. This CDR3 is 15 amino acids long. The V gene's germline CDR1 is SGHRS and CDR2 YFSETQ. CDR3 protein: CASSLWGAGTDTQYF. The CDR3 nucleotides read TGCGCCAGCAGCTTGTGGGGGGCAGGCACAGATACGCAGTATTTT.

The chain links TRBV28 to TRBJ2-2; the D gene is possibly TRBD1 (8 bases). V was shortened by 6 bases and J by 6 bases, with 17 bases between the two germline ends. Germline V gene data show CDR1 as MDHEN and CDR2 as SYDVKM. This CDR3 comprises 15 residues. In DNA form, the CDR3 reads TGTGCCAGCAGACCGGATACAGGGGGGGCCGGGGAGCTGTTTTTT. As protein: CASRPDTGGAGELFF.